Sequencing of this T cell receptor (beta chain) was carried out in a study of Ad26.COV2.S vaccination and SARS-CoV-2 variants. Background on the study: Enrollment placed the donor in the COV1001 Ad26.COV2.S trial arm.

This sample's treatment: 19 received Ad26.COV2.S at low or high dose, single or two shots; a few received placebo; per-sample allocation not given. Following the first vaccine or placebo injection, samples were taken on day 63. This clone appeared a single time. This CDR3 contains 12 residues. CDR1 and CDR2 (germline): SGHVS, FQNEAQ. The V end was cut by 1 base, the J end by 0 bases, with 1 base between. Produced via immunoSEQ multiplex PCR; TCRdb's table is partial and in-frame only. The sample records about half a million clones, 70% to 90% being singletons. This chain connects TRBV7-8 to TRBJ2-7; D gene unclear. The sample in question was peripheral blood, obtained in a trial of Ad26.COV2.S vaccine versus placebo. The receptor was derived from a person aged 18-65 years who received the Ad26.COV2.S COVID-19 vaccine or a placebo. CDR3 sequence: CASSLGSYEQYF. CDR3 in DNA: TGTGCCAGCAGCTTAGGCTCCTACGAGCAGTACTTC. Full variable domain (outside the CDR3, taken from reference TRBV7-8 and TRBJ2-7): GAGVSQSPRYKVAKRGQDVALRCDPISGHVSLFWYQQALGQGPEFLTYFQNEAQLDKSGLPSDRFFAERPEGSVSTLKIQRTQQEDSAVYLCASSLGSYEQYFGPGTRLTVT.